This entry lists 22 T cell receptor beta chains sequenced from one sample in a study of tumor-infiltrating lymphocytes in oesophageal squamous cell carcinoma. TCRdb redid the calling of the PCR reads with MiXCR, one entry per CDR3 protein. The table has about 15,000 distinct CDR3 sequences, roughly 49% seen once. The specimen was esophageal tumor tissue. These receptors were collected from a male donor with esophageal squamous cell carcinoma.

The V and J genes are TRBV9 and TRBJ1-4, with 12 bases fitting TRBD2. The end of the DNA is better explained by TRBJ2-2, so the J call may be wrong. Germline V gene data show CDR1 as SGDLS and CDR2 as YYNGEE. This CDR3 is 17 amino acids long. The CDR3 reads CASSVQTSGRTAGELFF. Written as DNA, the CDR3 is TGTGCCAGCAGCGTCCAGACTAGCGGGAGAACGGCCGGGGAGCTGTTTTTT.

This chain connects TRBV7-2 to TRBJ2-2; no clear D gene. The CDR3 covers 14 residues. The germline gives CDR1 SGHTA, CDR2 FQGNSA. Trimming took off 4 bases at V and 2 bases at J, with 8 bases between the two ends. CDR3 bases: TGTGCCAGCAGCTGGACGGTTAACACCGGGGAGCTGTTTTTT. Translated: CASSWTVNTGELFF. Complete variable domain (other parts from reference TRBV7-2 and TRBJ2-2): GAGVSQSPSNKVTEKGKDVELRCDPISGHTALYWYRQSLGQGLEFLIYFQGNSAPDKSGLPSDRFSAERTGGSVSTLTIQRTQQEDSAVYLCASSWTVNTGELFFGEGSRLTVL.

The V gene is TRBV7-2, the J gene TRBJ2-3, with D possibly called TRBD1 or TRBD2 (6 bases each). Germline CDR1 is SGHTA and CDR2 is FQGNSA. The CDR3 is 17 residues long. The V and J ends lost 5 bases and 3 bases respectively, with 21 bases between them. The CDR3 region has the DNA TGTGCCAGCAGCCCTTTAGGCGCTCGAGGGGGGACAGATACGCAGTATTTT. Encoded protein: CASSPLGARGGTDTQYF.

This clonotype appeared many times. The chain links TRBV6-1 to TRBJ2-5, with 14 nucleotides matching TRBD2. The DNA matches TRBJ2-7 better at its end, which makes the J call doubtful. Germline CDR1 MNHNS, CDR2 SASEGT. This CDR3 comprises 15 residues. CDR3 in amino acids: CASNRGLAGVVEQYF. CDR3 DNA: TGTGCCAGCAATAGGGGACTAGCGGGAGTTGTCGAGCAGTACTTC.

This chain links TRBV6-1 with TRBJ2-5; 7 positions agree with TRBD1. The CDR3 is 14 residues long. Germline trimming cut 5 bases from V and 3 bases from J; bases unmatched to any gene: 6. CDR1 and CDR2 from the germline V gene are MNHNS and SASEGT. The CDR3 region has the DNA TGTGCCAGCAGTCCTATAACAGGGGAAGAGACCCAGTACTTC. Protein: CASSPITGEETQYF.

This sequence joins TRBV7-3 and TRBJ2-3, with D perhaps TRBD2 (6 bases). The last part of the DNA fits TRBJ2-5 better; the J call may be wrong. This CDR3 has 15 residues. CDR1 and CDR2 (germline): SGHTA, FQGTGA. The CDR3, as DNA: TGTGCCAGCAGCGGCCCGGGACTGCGGACGGGGACCCAGTACTTC. Amino acid sequence: CASSGPGLRTGTQYF.

This clonotype was observed a few times. The V call is TRBV12-3 or TRBV12-4, the J call TRBJ2-1; D ambiguous. The DNA end lines up better with TRBJ2-7; the J call may be wrong. This CDR3 comprises 11 residues. The CDR3 sequence is CASSFGYEQYF. The CDR3, as DNA: TGTGCCAGCAGTTTCGGCTACGAGCAGTACTTC.

V usage is TRBV7-6 and J usage is TRBJ2-5; perhaps TRBD1 as D (6 bases). This CDR3 region has 17 residues. The V gene's germline CDR1 is SGHVS and CDR2 FNYEAQ. V was trimmed by 1 base and J by 11 bases, leaving 26 bases between them. The CDR3 loop is CASSLVHRAGFGNEQYF. DNA of the CDR3: TGTGCCAGCAGCTTAGTTCACAGGGCAGGGTTTGGTAATGAGCAGTACTTC.

In this sample, this clonotype is medium-sized. This rearrangement joins TRBV10-3 to TRBJ1-1; TRBD1 is a possible D gene (6 bases). Per germline, CDR1 ENHRY and CDR2 SYGVKD. CDR3 size: 15 residues. Trimming stripped 4 bases from V and 1 base from J, with 13 bases between. CDR3 residues: CAISVTGKRNTEAFF. The CDR3 coding sequence is TGTGCCATCAGTGTAACAGGGAAAAGGAACACTGAAGCTTTCTTT.

In regard to this clonotype: Likely a read error: the CDR3 ends without its conserved phenylalanine or tryptophan. The DNA is left out, because the CDR3 cannot be placed on it with certainty; the CDR3 is given as TCRdb lists it. The rearrangement joins TRBV7-6 to TRBJ2-7. Ends included, the CDR3 has 14 residues. Germline assignment: CDR1 SGHVS and CDR2 FNYEAQ. The CDR3 loop reads CASSTNGHEQYFGS.

This clonotype was seen more than once but under ten times. The conserved closing phenylalanine or tryptophan is absent in this CDR3, likely reflecting a read error. The DNA is left out, because the CDR3 cannot be placed on it with certainty; the CDR3 is given as TCRdb lists it. V and J are TRBV27 and TRBJ1-1; the table's D call of TRBD1 was not tested on the DNA. The CDR3 is 17 residues long, counting both termini. Germline values: CDR1 MNHEY, CDR2 SMNVEV (reference sequence). The CDR3 sequence: CASSPRQGFPMATPSVR.

Worth noting for this clonotype: The CDR3 ends on some other residue instead of the conserved phenylalanine or tryptophan, so this is likely a read error. The limits of the CDR3 on the DNA are not certain, so only TCRdb's listed CDR3 is given. The chain has TRBV7-3 and TRBJ2-7; TRBD2, the D gene given by the table, was not confirmed from the DNA. CDR1 SGHTA and CDR2 FQGTGA come from the germline V gene. Both ends counted, the CDR3 spans 18 residues. CDR3 protein: CASSFGTPREGWGYTFGS.

The gene calls are TRBV20-1 and TRBJ2-7, with 7 bases aligning to TRBD2. Trimming cost V 1 base and J 0 bases; bases outside gene matches: 15. The CDR3 contains 18 residues. Germline assignment: CDR1 DFQATT and CDR2 SNEGSKA (reference sequence). In nucleotides, the CDR3 is TGCAGTGCTAGAGGGAGGTTGAGCGGGACGATTCTCTCCTACGAGCAGTACTTC. It is translated as CSARGRLSGTILSYEQYF.

The chain combines TRBV7-2 with TRBJ2-7; D not certain. V lost 5 bases to trimming and J lost 2 bases, with 7 bases between them. There are 12 residues in the CDR3. Per germline, CDR1 SGHTA and CDR2 FQGNSA. The CDR3 spells CASSAPPYEQYF. The CDR3 DNA reads TGTGCCAGCAGCGCCCCCCCCTACGAGCAGTACTTC.

This chain joins TRBV7-2 and TRBJ2-5; D might be TRBD1 or TRBD2, each matching 5 bases. The better agreement between TRBJ2-3 and the DNA end casts doubt on the J call. CDR3 length: 17 residues. CDR1 is SGHTA and CDR2 is FQGNSA in the germline V gene. The CDR3 here is CASSLVYPGPVTDTQYF. The CDR3 DNA follows: TGTGCCAGCAGCTTAGTTTACCCGGGACCCGTGACAGATACGCAGTATTTT.

This chain links TRBV11-2 with TRBJ2-2; unclear D gene. The CDR3 has 14 amino acids. Trimming removed 1 base at V and 1 base at J, with 4 bases between. Per germline, CDR1 SGHAT and CDR2 FQNNGV. CDR3 sequence (DNA): TGTGCCAGCAGCTTAGCCCGGAACACCGGGGAGCTGTTTTTT. Translated, it gives CASSLARNTGELFF.

The CDR3 loop is CASSAIPAGGVRNEQFF. The CDR3 DNA reads TGTGCCAGCAGCGCAATCCCTGCGGGAGGGGTTCGCAATGAGCAGTTCTTC. The chain carries TRBV7-1 and TRBJ2-5; 9 bases align to TRBD2. TRBJ2-1 explains the end of the DNA better; the J call may be wrong. TRBV7-1 is an ORF for which the function is uncertain. There are 17 residues in the CDR3.

A word on this clonotype: Since the CDR3 does not end with the conserved phenylalanine or tryptophan, this likely comes from a read error. The limits of the CDR3 on the DNA are not certain, so only TCRdb's listed CDR3 is given. The genes are TRBV7-9 and TRBJ2-6; the table's D call of TRBD1 was not tested on the DNA. Germline V gene data show CDR1 as SEHNR and CDR2 as FQNEAQ (reference sequence). A total of 15 residues make up the CDR3, ends included. The CDR3 here is CASIPSGANVLTFGA.

This chain uses TRBV28 with TRBJ2-7; 8 nucleotides match TRBD2. CDR3 length: 14 amino acids. CDR1 is MDHEN and CDR2 is SYDVKM in the germline V gene. Unmatched junction bases numbered 7, after V lost 7 bases and J lost 2 bases. The CDR3 DNA follows: TGTGCCAGCATCCTGACTAGCGCAACCTACGAGCAGTACTTC. It codes for CASILTSATYEQYF.

This clonotype was counted between two and nine times. This chain uses TRBV7-6 with TRBJ2-4, with 7 nucleotides matching TRBD2. Judging by the DNA end, TRBJ2-1 fits better; the J call may be wrong. Germline V lookup: CDR1 SGHVS, CDR2 FNYEAQ. The CDR3 has 13 amino acids. CDR3 sequence: CASSWGGVNEQFF. CDR3 nucleotides: TGTGCCAGCAGCTGGGGGGGGGTGAATGAGCAGTTCTTC.

V gene TRBV7-6 combines with J gene TRBJ2-3, with D hard to call. The end of the DNA fits TRBJ2-5 better, so the J call may be wrong. This CDR3 region has 12 residues. Germline-derived CDR1 and CDR2 are SGHVS and FNYEAQ. This CDR3 is CASSLAHVTQYF. Here the CDR3 DNA reads TGTGCCAGCAGCTTAGCGCATGTCACCCAGTACTTC.

By proportion, this clonotype is medium-sized. This chain uses TRBV27 with TRBJ2-7; possible D gene TRBD1, 5 bases. The CDR3 has 13 amino acids. Per germline, CDR1 MNHEY and CDR2 SMNVEV (reference sequence). Trimming took 6 bases from V and 0 from J, leaving 9 bases between them. The CDR3 bases are TGTGCCAGCAGACAGGACGGCTCCTACGAGCAGTACTTC. Translating it yields CASRQDGSYEQYF.